Below are 15 T cell receptor beta chains sequenced from a single sample in a study of blood T cell repertoires in COVID-19. The table came from immunoSEQ multiplex PCR; TCRdb's copy has only in-frame clones and leaves some out. The sample lists about 170,000 clones, roughly 86% occurring once. Material for sequencing was peripheral blood. The source is a woman at least 80 years old in a cohort sampled during active or convalescent COVID-19.

CDR3 amino acids: CASSLEGLAGLDTQYF. The CDR3 nucleotides read TGTGCCAGCAGCTTAGAAGGCCTAGCGGGGTTAGATACGCAGTATTTT. The rearrangement joins TRBV7-2 to TRBJ2-3; 9 nucleotides align to TRBD2. Germline V lookup: CDR1 SGHTA, CDR2 FQGNSA. The CDR3 totals 16 residues. V trimming: 1 base; J trimming: 5 bases; junction bases outside the gene matches: 7.

This rearrangement joins TRBV28 to TRBJ2-5; D is perhaps TRBD2 (5 bases). The CDR3 is 14 amino acids. The ends were cut back, 2 bases at V and 6 bases at J, with 13 bases in the middle. Germline loops: CDR1 MDHEN, CDR2 SYDVKM. In DNA form, the CDR3 reads TGTGCCAGCAGTTTAGGTACGGGGATGAAGACCCAGTACTTC. Protein product: CASSLGTGMKTQYF.

The CDR3 loop is CASSPVATPAGELFF. The CDR3 bases are TGTGCCAGCTCACCGGTAGCCACCCCGGCCGGGGAGCTGTTTTTT. The chain is built from TRBV18 and TRBJ2-2, with no clear D. V lost 3 bases, J lost 6 bases, and 14 bases lay in between. Germline V gives CDR1 KGHSH, CDR2 LQKENI. CDR3 size: 15 residues.

The rearrangement links TRBV7-9 to TRBJ1-1; weak D call: TRBD1 (6 bases). CDR1 and CDR2 from the germline V gene are SEHNR and FQNEAQ (reference sequence). This CDR3 region has 16 residues. Trimming cost V 6 bases and J 4 bases, with 21 bases left between them. The CDR3 reads CASRMGGAGAVTEAFF. In DNA form, the CDR3 reads TGTGCCAGCAGAATGGGAGGGGCAGGGGCGGTCACTGAAGCTTTCTTT.

This sequence joins TRBV11-3 and TRBJ1-2; no firm D call. Trimming cost V 0 bases and J 6 bases, with 11 bases left between them. The germline gives CDR1 SGHNT, CDR2 YENEEA. The CDR3 length is 14 residues. In DNA, the CDR3 is TGTGCCAGCAGCTTAGATTCCGGGAAGGATGGCTACACCTTC. Encoded protein: CASSLDSGKDGYTF.

This chain connects TRBV28 to TRBJ1-1, with D unclear. The V end lost 2 bases, the J end lost 0 bases, and 7 bases lay between the germline ends. The CDR3 spans 14 residues. Germline V lookup: CDR1 MDHEN, CDR2 SYDVKM. The CDR3 DNA is TGTGCCAGCAGTTTACATCGGGTGAACACTGAAGCTTTCTTT. Residues: CASSLHRVNTEAFF. The full variable domain, in which reference TRBV28 and TRBJ1-1 provide the parts outside the CDR3, is DVKVTQSSRYLVKRTGEKVFLECVQDMDHENMFWYRQDPGLGLRLIYFSYDVKMKEKGDIPEGYSVSREKKERFSLILESASTNQTSMYLCASSLHRVNTEAFFGQGTRLTVV.

This clone was picked up one time. One end of the junction is discordant with germline, which a read error may explain. The chain combines TRBV7-7 with TRBJ2-1, with 10 bases identical to TRBD2. Germline V gene sequence: CDR1 SSHAT, CDR2 FNYEAQ (reference sequence). The CDR3 extends over 15 amino acids. CDR3 in amino acids: CASSPLAGSYNEQFF. As DNA, the CDR3 is TGTGCTAGCAGCCCACTAGCGGGGTCCTACAATGAGCAGTTCTTC. The full variable domain, its missing parts supplied by reference TRBV7-7 and TRBJ2-1, is GAGVSQSPRYKVTKRGQDVTLRCDPISSHATLYWYQQALGQGPEFLTYFNYEAQPDKSGLPSDRFSAERPEGSISTLTIQRTEQRDSAMYRCASSPLAGSYNEQFFGPGTRLTVL.

The rearrangement links TRBV11-3 to TRBJ2-1; 8 bases match TRBD2. The V gene end was trimmed by 4 bases and the J gene end by 7 bases; junction bases not matched to a gene: 9. The CDR3 is made up of 15 amino acids. Germline-derived CDR1 and CDR2 are SGHNT and YENEEA. This chain's CDR3 is CASSSRTSLSNEQFF. In nucleotides, the CDR3 is TGTGCCAGCAGCTCCAGGACTAGCTTGAGTAATGAGCAGTTCTTC.

This chain uses TRBV28 with TRBJ1-2, with D maybe TRBD1 (5 bases). Germline CDR1 and CDR2: MDHEN and SYDVKM. V shed 5 bases and J shed 1 base, with 8 bases lying between them. This CDR3 has 13 amino acids. CDR3 protein: CASSPDSNYGYTF. Written as DNA, the CDR3 is TGTGCCAGCAGTCCAGACAGTAACTATGGCTACACCTTC.

V and J are TRBV19 and TRBJ2-1; D gene ambiguous. Between the trimmed V and J ends, which lost 5 bases and 9 bases, there was a span of 14 bases. The CDR3 runs 13 residues. CDR1 is LNHDA, CDR2 SQIVND, per germline (reference sequence). DNA for the CDR3: TGTGCCAGTAGTTATGATGCCGGCGGTGAGCAGTTCTTC. Its translation: CASSYDAGGEQFF.

This sequence joins TRBV18 and TRBJ1-1; D unclear. The CDR3 contains 13 residues. V was trimmed by 2 bases and J by 4 bases, leaving 8 bases between them. Germline lookup yields CDR1 KGHSH and CDR2 LQKENI. In DNA form, the CDR3 reads TGTGCCAGCTCACCAAGCGTGGGCACTGAAGCTTTCTTT. Its translation is CASSPSVGTEAFF.

The chain joins TRBV12-2 to TRBJ1-1; the D segment call TRBD1 is taken from the table without a DNA check. TRBV12-2 is labeled a pseudogene. The length of the CDR3 is 17 residues. The CDR3, as DNA: TGTGCAAGTCGCCCCCAAGCCCGCGGACACCGGAACACTGAAGCTTTCTTT. This encodes CASRPQARGHRNTEAFF.

This CDR3 is CASSLTSTDTQYF. In DNA form, the CDR3 reads TGTGCCAGCAGCTTGACTAGCACAGATACGCAGTATTTT. The V call is TRBV5-6, the J call TRBJ2-3; D ambiguous. The CDR3 totals 13 residues. Trimming took off 1 base at V and 0 bases at J, with 3 bases between the two ends. CDR1 is SGHDT and CDR2 is YYEEEE in the germline V gene.

V gene TRBV19 combines with J gene TRBJ1-5, with D possibly TRBD1 on 6 matching bases. The germline gives CDR1 LNHDA, CDR2 SQIVND (reference sequence). Trimming shortened V by 7 bases and J by 3 bases, and 19 bases separated the two germline ends. This CDR3 has 16 amino acids. CDR3 DNA: TGTGCCAGTACCCCCCGACAGGCATATCCCAATCAGCCCCAGCATTTT. Protein product: CASTPRQAYPNQPQHF.

The rearrangement uses TRBV29-1 and TRBJ1-1; 7 bases agree with TRBD1. This CDR3 region has 15 residues. The ends lost 7 bases at V and 3 bases at J; junction bases unmatched: 14. CDR1 SQVTM and CDR2 ANQGSEA come from the germline V gene. CDR3 nucleotide sequence: TGCAGCGCCCCCTCAGGGGGGACTTCGGACACTGAAGCTTTCTTT. Translation gives CSAPSGGTSDTEAFF.